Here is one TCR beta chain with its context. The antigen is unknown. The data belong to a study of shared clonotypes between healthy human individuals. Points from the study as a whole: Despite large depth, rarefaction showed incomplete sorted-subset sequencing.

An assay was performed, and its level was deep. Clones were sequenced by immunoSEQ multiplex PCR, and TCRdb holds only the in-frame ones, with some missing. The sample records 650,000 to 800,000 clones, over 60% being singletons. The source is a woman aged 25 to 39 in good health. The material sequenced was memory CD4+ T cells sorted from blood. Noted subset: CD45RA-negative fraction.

This chain's CDR3 is CASSLTGGATPYEQYF. The CDR3 DNA reads TGCGCCAGCAGCTTGACAGGAGGTGCTACGCCCTACGAGCAGTACTTC. This rearrangement joins TRBV5-1 to TRBJ2-7; D tentatively reads TRBD1 or TRBD2 (5 bases each). Germline CDR1 and CDR2: SGHRS and YFSETQ. This CDR3 spans 16 amino acids. V gave up 1 base and J gave up 2 bases, with 16 bases separating them. Based on the CDR3 plus reference TRBV5-1 and TRBJ2-7, the full variable domain is KAGVTQTPRYLIKTRGQQVTLSCSPISGHRSVSWYQQTPGQGLQFLFEYFSETQRNKGNFPGRFSGRQFSNSRSEMNVSTLELGDSALYLCASSLTGGATPYEQYFGPGTRLTVT.